What follows describes a single T cell receptor beta chain. Antigen unknown. Profiled with immunoSEQ multiplex PCR; TCRdb holds only in-frame clones, not every one. Of around 690,000 clones listed, 90% are singletons. The V and J ends lost 4 bases and 4 bases respectively, with 10 bases between them. From germline, CDR1 is SGDLS and CDR2 YYNGEE. The CDR3 loop spans 13 amino acids. The data were obtained in a study of shared clonotypes between healthy human individuals. Combining CD45RO+ cells with CCR7-negative CD45RA+ TemRA cells gave CD8 memory. Notes on the study in general: The sole specimen, blood, was sampled, and tissue repertoires likely differ. What naive subsets generally showed was a larger estimated richness than memory subsets showed.

V gene TRBV9 combines with J gene TRBJ2-3, with D possibly matching TRBD2 (5 bases). Sequencing input: memory CD8+ T cells from PBMCs. Subset of the sample: CD45RO+ cells pooled with CCR7-negative TemRA cells. This TCR was recovered from a young man in good health. Some clones in this sample may be carry-over from other donors' samples. CDR3: CASSSSGSDTQYF. CDR3 nucleotides: TGTGCCAGCAGCTCCAGCGGATCAGATACGCAGTATTTT. Based on the CDR3 plus reference TRBV9 and TRBJ2-3, the full variable domain is DSGVTQTPKHLITATGQRVTLRCSPRSGDLSVYWYQQSLDQGLQFLIQYYNGEERAKGNILERFSAQQFPDLHSELNLSSLELGDSALYFCASSSSGSDTQYFGPGTRLTVL.